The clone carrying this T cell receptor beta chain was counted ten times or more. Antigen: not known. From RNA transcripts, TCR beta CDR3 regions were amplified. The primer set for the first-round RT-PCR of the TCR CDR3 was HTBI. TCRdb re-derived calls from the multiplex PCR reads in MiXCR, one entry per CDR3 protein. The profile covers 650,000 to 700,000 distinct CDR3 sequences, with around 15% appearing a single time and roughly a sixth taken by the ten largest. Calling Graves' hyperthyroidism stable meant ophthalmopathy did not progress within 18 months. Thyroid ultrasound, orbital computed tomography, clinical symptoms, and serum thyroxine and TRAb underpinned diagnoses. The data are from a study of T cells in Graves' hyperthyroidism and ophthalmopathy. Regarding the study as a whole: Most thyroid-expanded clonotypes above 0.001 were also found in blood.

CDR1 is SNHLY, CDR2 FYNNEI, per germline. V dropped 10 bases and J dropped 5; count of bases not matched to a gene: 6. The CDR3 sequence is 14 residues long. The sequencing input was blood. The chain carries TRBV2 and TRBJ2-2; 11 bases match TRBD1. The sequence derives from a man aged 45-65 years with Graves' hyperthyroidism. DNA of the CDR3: TGTGCCACCGGGGGACAGGGGGTTACCGGGGAGCTGTTTTTT. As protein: CATGGQGVTGELFF.